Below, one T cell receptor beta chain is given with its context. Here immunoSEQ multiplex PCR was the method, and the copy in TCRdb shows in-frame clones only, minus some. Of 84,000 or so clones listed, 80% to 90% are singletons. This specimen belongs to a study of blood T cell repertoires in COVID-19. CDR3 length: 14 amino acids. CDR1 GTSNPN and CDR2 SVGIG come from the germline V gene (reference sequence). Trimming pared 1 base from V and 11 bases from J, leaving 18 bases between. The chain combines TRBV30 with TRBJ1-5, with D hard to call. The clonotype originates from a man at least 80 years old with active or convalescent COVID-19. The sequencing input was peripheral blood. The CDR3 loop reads CAWSAGLVGSAQHF. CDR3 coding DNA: TGTGCCTGGAGTGCAGGACTCGTCGGATCCGCCCAGCATTTT.